This TCR beta chain appears in the sequencing data of a study of blood T cell repertoires in COVID-19. At the level of the study: Sites in the United States, Italy and Spain provided acute and convalescent COVID-19 samples. Nucleic acid was either cDNA or gDNA, and it came from T cells, B-cell-depleted T cells, or PBMCs.

V lost 4 bases to trimming and J lost 2 bases; unmatched junction nucleotides: 7. Germline V gene data show CDR1 as SGHRS and CDR2 as YFSETQ. The CDR3 extends over 16 amino acids. Repertoires were generated with immunoSEQ multiplex PCR, while TCRdb's copy carries only in-frame clones and drops some. Here the sample spans a few hundred thousand clones, around 87% being singletons. The receptor was isolated from a man between 50 and 59 years old with active or convalescent COVID-19. The chain joins TRBV5-1 to TRBJ2-2; the match to TRBD1 covers 8 bases. Material: peripheral blood. The CDR3 DNA sequence: TGCGCCAGCAGCACGGGACAGGTTAGCAACACCGGGGAGCTGTTTTTT. Its protein product is CASSTGQVSNTGELFF.